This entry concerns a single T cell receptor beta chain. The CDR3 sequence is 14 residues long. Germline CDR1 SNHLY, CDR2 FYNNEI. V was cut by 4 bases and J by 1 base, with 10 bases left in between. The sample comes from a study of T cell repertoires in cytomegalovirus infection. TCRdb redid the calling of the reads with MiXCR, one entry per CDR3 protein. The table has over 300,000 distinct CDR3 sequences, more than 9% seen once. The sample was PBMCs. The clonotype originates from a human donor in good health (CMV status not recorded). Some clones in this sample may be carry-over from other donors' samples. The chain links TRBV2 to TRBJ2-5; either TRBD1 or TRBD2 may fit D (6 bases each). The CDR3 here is CASSGGTFQETQYF. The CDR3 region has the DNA TGTGCCAGCAGTGGCGGGACATTCCAAGAGACCCAGTACTTC.